Listed below are T cell receptor beta chains from one sample, sequenced in a study of shared clonotypes between healthy human individuals. The repertoire was sequenced with immunoSEQ multiplex PCR; TCRdb's copy has only in-frame clones and lacks some. The table lists 450,000 to 700,000 clones, over 95% of them singletons. Material for sequencing was naive CD8+ T cells sorted from blood. All receptors come from a woman in her thirties in good health. The CDR3 runs from the conserved cysteine through the conserved F or W. A D gene is named only where the DNA matches it firmly. A row's size may be missing; if present it is once, few, many or a size class.

DNA	CDR3	V	D	J	size
TGTGCCGCGCGTGGGGTGAACACTGAAGCTTTCTTT	CAARGVNTEAFF	TRBV25-1	-	TRBJ1-1	-
TGCGCCAGCAGCTCCCGAGGTCGAGGTGAAGCTTTCTTT	CASSSRGRGEAFF	TRBV4-1	-	TRBJ1-1	-
TGTGCCAGCAGCCTGGCCTCGACAGGGACCTACGAGCAGTACTTC	CASSLASTGTYEQYF	TRBV11-2	TRBD1	TRBJ2-7	-
TGTGCCAGCGGCCCGAGGAGGGAAAATGGCTACACCTTC	CASGPRRENGYTF	TRBV7-9	-	TRBJ1-2	-
TGTGCCAGCAGCCCATATTTCGACAATGAGCAGTTCTTC	CASSPYFDNEQFF	TRBV11-2	-	TRBJ2-1	once
TGTGCCAGCAGTCTATATAACACTGAAGCTTTCTTT	CASSLYNTEAFF	TRBV28	-	TRBJ1-1	once
TGCAGCGTTGGGGCTTATGGGCGGGAGGCGGATGAGCAGTTCTTC	CSVGAYGREADEQFF	TRBV29-1	TRBD2	TRBJ2-1	-
TGTGCCAGCAGTTACCAGGGGGCGAGGTCCTACAATGAGCAGTTCTTC	CASSYQGARSYNEQFF	TRBV6-5	TRBD1	TRBJ2-1	-
TGTGCCAGCAGCTTAGGACTAGCGGGAGGTACCTACGAGCAGTACTTC	CASSLGLAGGTYEQYF	TRBV7-3	TRBD2	TRBJ2-7	-
TGTGCCAGCAGCTTCTTTGAGCCGACGAGCTCCTACGAGCAGTACTTC	CASSFFEPTSSYEQYF	TRBV5-8	-	TRBJ2-7	-
TGCGCCAGCAGCCAAGAGGGGACCCTAGCGGGAGAGACCTACGAGCAGTACTTC	CASSQEGTLAGETYEQYF	TRBV4-1	TRBD2	TRBJ2-7	-
TGTGCCAGCAGTCACAGGGGTCAAGAGACCCAGTACTTC	CASSHRGQETQYF	TRBV27	TRBD1	TRBJ2-5	once
TGTGCCAGCAGCATAGGACTAGCGGAATACGAGCAGTACTTC	CASSIGLAEYEQYF	TRBV5-6	TRBD2	TRBJ2-7	-
TGTGCCTGGAGTGTCGCGGACTACGAGCAGTACTTC	CAWSVADYEQYF	TRBV30	-	TRBJ2-7	-
TGTGCCAGCTCCAGGACTAGCGGGAGTATGGATACGCAGTATTTT	CASSRTSGSMDTQYF	TRBV6-4	TRBD2	TRBJ2-3	-
TGTGCCAGCAGTGAGAGGGGGGGATCCTACGAGCAGTACTTC	CASSERGGSYEQYF	TRBV2	-	TRBJ2-7	-
TGTGCCAGCACCCTGACAGGGGAGGGCAATCAGCCCCAGCATTTT	CASTLTGEGNQPQHF	TRBV6-5	TRBD1	TRBJ1-5	-
TGTGCCAGCAGTTTAAGCAGGTACGCTGAAGCTTTCTTT	CASSLSRYAEAFF	TRBV28	-	TRBJ1-1	-
TGTGCCAGCTCGGGAGGAGGGTTAGAGACCCAGTACTTC	CASSGGGLETQYF	TRBV7-9	TRBD2	TRBJ2-5	-
TGTGCCAGCAGCTTACTTGGACAAGAAGGAGCTTTCTTT	CASSLLGQEGAFF	TRBV7-9	-	TRBJ1-1	-
TGCAGCGTGAGGACAGGGGTGACAGATACGCAGTATTTT	CSVRTGVTDTQYF	TRBV29-1	TRBD1	TRBJ2-3	-
TGTGCCAGTACCCGAGGGGCGGGAAGGGACGGGGAGCTGTTTTTT	CASTRGAGRDGELFF	TRBV19	-	TRBJ2-2	-
TGTGCCAGCCGTGGGCCTAGCTACGCCTACACCGGGGAGCTGTTTTTT	CASRGPSYAYTGELFF	TRBV19	-	TRBJ2-2	-
TGTGCCATCAGTTCCCGACTAGTCTTACGCCCCTACTACGAGCAGTACTTC	CAISSRLVLRPYYEQYF	TRBV10-3	-	TRBJ2-7	-
TGCGCCAGCAGCCTTGACTTCGGGAGTTTACGAGATACGCAGTATTTT	CASSLDFGSLRDTQYF	TRBV4-1	-	TRBJ2-3	-
TGTGCCAGCAGCAAGACCGGGACTACCCAAGAGACCCAGTACTTC	CASSKTGTTQETQYF	TRBV11-3	TRBD2	TRBJ2-5	-
TGTGCCAGCAGCTTGGGCCGTAAGTACGAGCAGTACTTC	CASSLGRKYEQYF	TRBV5-6	-	TRBJ2-7	-
TGTGCCAGCAGCCTAAACCTAGCCGAGCAGTACTTC	CASSLNLAEQYF	TRBV5-4	-	TRBJ2-7	-
TGTGCCAGCAGATACGACAGGGAGTCCTACGAGCAGTACTTC	CASRYDRESYEQYF	TRBV28	TRBD1	TRBJ2-7	-
TGCAGCGTTGGGCAGAACACTGAAGCTTTCTTT	CSVGQNTEAFF	TRBV29-1	-	TRBJ1-1	few
TGTGCCAGCAACCCAGCGAACACCGGGGAGCTGTTTTTT	CASNPANTGELFF	TRBV28	-	TRBJ2-2	-
TGTGCCAGCAGTGACCCAGGGGGGTACGAGCAGTACTTC	CASSDPGGYEQYF	TRBV6-6	-	TRBJ2-7	-